The 20 T cell receptor beta chains in this list originate from one sample, sequenced in a study of cytomegalovirus exposure and HLA in healthy donors (dated by TCRdb to the late 2010s). Receptor amplification or capture employed the immunoSEQ multiplex PCR assay. A mixture of 60 forward primers for TCR Vbeta segments and 13 reverse primers for TCR Jbeta segments was used in the multiplex PCR. In TCRdb, the immuneACCESS table is reduced to in-frame sequences with V and J assigned. These tables do not hold every clone; where another copy was compared, an unresolved V gene accounts for under half, and the others remain unexplained. For this sample the table gives approximately 120,000 clones, of which about 70% were detected only once. The ten largest clones take up around 14% of the sample. Sequencing was carried out using PBMCs. These receptors came from a woman aged 55-69 years in good health and CMV-seropositive.

This sequence joins TRBV15 and TRBJ2-7, with D possibly being TRBD2 (5 bases). V gave up 3 bases and J gave up 5 bases, with 11 bases separating them. The CDR3 is 13 residues long. CDR1 is LNHNV and CDR2 is YYDKDF in the germline V gene (reference sequence). In DNA form, the CDR3 reads TGTGCCACCAGCAGGAGGGCTGCGAACGAGCAGTACTTC. It yields the protein CATSRRAANEQYF. Full variable domain (missing parts from reference TRBV15 and TRBJ2-7): DAMVIQNPRYQVTQFGKPVTLSCSQTLNHNVMYWYQQKSSQAPKLLFHYYDKDFNNEADTPDNFQSRRPNTSFCFLDIRSPGLGDTAMYLCATSRRAANEQYFGPGTRLTVT.

The rearrangement links TRBV5-4 to TRBJ1-4; D not resolved. There are 15 residues in the CDR3. Germline V lookup: CDR1 SGHNT, CDR2 YYREEE (reference sequence). V was clipped by 0 bases and J by 8 bases, with 14 bases between them. Here the CDR3 DNA reads TGTGCCAGCAGCTTGGCCTCGGCGAGCGGGGAAAAACTGTTTTTT. Its translation is CASSLASASGEKLFF.

The V and J genes are TRBV14 and TRBJ2-3; 14 nucleotides align to TRBD2. CDR3 length equals 20 residues. From germline, CDR1 is SGHDN and CDR2 FVKESK. The junction had 18 bases not matched to a gene; V was cut back by 2 bases and J by 8 bases. CDR3 DNA: TGTGCCAGCAGCCAAAGGCCGACGACTAGCGGGAGGGCGTCTTCGGTTACGCAGTATTTT. It specifies CASSQRPTTSGRASSVTQYF.

This clone was detected a few times. The chain couples TRBV19 to TRBJ1-2; possibly TRBD1 for D (5 bases). Trimming shortened V by 2 bases and J by 4 bases, and 14 bases separated the two germline ends. Germline V gives CDR1 LNHDA, CDR2 SQIVND (reference sequence). The CDR3 sequence is 15 residues long. CDR3 nucleotides: TGTGCCAGTAGTATAACAACCAGGGCTAGCTATGGCTACACCTTC. Amino acids: CASSITTRASYGYTF.

This clone showed up just a few times. This chain connects TRBV19 to TRBJ1-1; D uncertain. Germline CDR1 LNHDA, CDR2 SQIVND (reference sequence). This CDR3 has 17 amino acids. Between the trimmed V and J ends, which lost 1 base and 0 bases, there was a span of 15 bases. The CDR3 coding sequence is TGTGCCAGTAGTATAGGTCCCAGGCGTGCCATGAACACTGAAGCTTTCTTT. This codes for CASSIGPRRAMNTEAFF.

This sequence joins TRBV13 and TRBJ2-7; tentative D call: TRBD1 (6 bases). V shed 5 bases and J shed 4 bases, with 12 bases lying between them. Germline CDR1 and CDR2: PRHDT and FYEKMQ (reference sequence). CDR3 length: 13 residues. As DNA, the CDR3 is TGTGCCAGCAGCCAGGGGATCGGGTACGAGCAGTACTTC. Its protein is CASSQGIGYEQYF. The whole variable domain, filled in from reference TRBV13 and TRBJ2-7, reads AAGVIQSPRHLIKEKRETATLKCYPIPRHDTVYWYQQGPGQDPQFLISFYEKMQSDKGSIPDRFSAQQFSDYHSELNMSSLELGDSALYFCASSQGIGYEQYFGPGTRLTVT.

The chain employs TRBV10-3 and TRBJ1-6, with 11 bases aligning to TRBD1. J gave up 5 bases and V 0 bases, and 3 bases lay outside the gene matches. The V gene's germline CDR1 is ENHRY and CDR2 SYGVKD. The CDR3 is 17 amino acids. CDR3 bases: TGTGCCATCAGTGAGTCCTGGGACAGGGGGGATAATTCACCCCTCCACTTT. It translates to CAISESWDRGDNSPLHF.

The V gene is TRBV11-2, the J gene TRBJ2-2; TRBD1 is a possible D gene (6 bases). The CDR3 is made up of 13 amino acids. V lost 6 bases and J lost 5, with 10 bases in between. Germline CDR1 is SGHAT and CDR2 is FQNNGV. The CDR3, as DNA: TGTGCCAGCAGTTTACAGGGTACCGGGGAGCTGTTTTTT. Translated, it gives CASSLQGTGELFF.

J is TRBJ2-2 and V is TRBV30, with a weak D call TRBD2 (6 bases). Germline lookup yields CDR1 GTSNPN and CDR2 SVGIG (reference sequence). Deletions cut 2 bases from V and 1 base from J, with 11 bases between. The CDR3 consists of 15 residues. The CDR3 nucleotides read TGTGCCTGGAGTAATTTGCGGGAGAACACCGGGGAGCTGTTTTTT. Protein: CAWSNLRENTGELFF.

The chain is built from TRBV18 and TRBJ2-1; D is unresolved. Germline V gives CDR1 KGHSH, CDR2 LQKENI. The ends were cut back, 6 bases at V and 0 bases at J, with 12 bases in the middle. The CDR3 length is 15 residues. Here the CDR3 DNA reads TGTGCCAGCTCCCCCCAACCGGGCTCCTACAATGAGCAGTTCTTC. Encoded protein: CASSPQPGSYNEQFF.

This chain joins TRBV7-9 and TRBJ2-7, with 9 positions matching TRBD1. The CDR3 totals 15 residues. Germline CDR1 SEHNR, CDR2 FQNEAQ (reference sequence). The trim removed 4 bases at V and 2 bases at J, leaving 6 bases unmatched. Here the CDR3 reads CASSSDRGVPYEQYF. The CDR3 DNA is TGTGCCAGCAGCTCGGACAGGGGAGTTCCCTACGAGCAGTACTTC.

The genes are TRBV4-3 and TRBJ1-2; D uncertain. From germline, CDR1 is LGHNA and CDR2 YSLEER. CDR3 length: 14 residues. The germline V and J ends were trimmed by 1 base and 8 bases, with 14 bases remaining between them. The CDR3 spells CASSQVSSRLGYTF. In DNA, the CDR3 is TGCGCCAGCAGCCAAGTCTCGTCTCGACTGGGCTACACCTTC.

This chain uses TRBV5-4 with TRBJ2-5; 9 nucleotides line up with TRBD1. CDR3 length: 16 amino acids. V lost 1 base and J lost 1; bases outside the gene matches: 5. Per germline, CDR1 SGHNT and CDR2 YYREEE (reference sequence). CDR3 region: CASSLTGGAFQETQYF. The CDR3 DNA reads as TGTGCCAGCAGCTTGACAGGGGGCGCTTTCCAAGAGACCCAGTACTTC.

The rearrangement uses TRBV4-1 and TRBJ1-6; perhaps TRBD1 as D (6 bases). V dropped 0 bases and J dropped 1 base, with 10 bases sitting between them. This CDR3 is 17 amino acids long. From germline, CDR1 is MGHRA and CDR2 YSYEKL. This chain's CDR3 is CASSQDPRGSYNSPLHF. CDR3 coding DNA: TGCGCCAGCAGCCAAGACCCCAGGGGTTCCTATAATTCACCCCTCCACTTT.

V and J are TRBV9 and TRBJ1-2; D not resolved. The germline gives CDR1 SGDLS, CDR2 YYNGEE. The V gene lost 3 bases and the J gene lost 4 bases, with 10 bases spanning the gap. The CDR3 consists of 13 residues. The CDR3 sequence is CASSGSVVYGYTF. CDR3 nucleotides: TGTGCCAGCAGCGGTTCAGTCGTCTATGGCTACACCTTC.

The J gene is TRBJ1-1, the V gene TRBV7-8, with a possible D match to TRBD1 (6 bases). This CDR3 contains 11 residues. The germline V gene encodes CDR1 SGHVS and CDR2 FQNEAQ. Trimming took 4 bases from V and 11 from J, leaving 11 bases between them. Written as DNA, the CDR3 is TGTGCCAGCAGCTACCAGGGGACGGCTTTCTTT. Translated: CASSYQGTAFF.

V usage is TRBV30 and J usage is TRBJ1-2; unclear D gene. The CDR3 contains 11 residues. V was cut by 3 bases and J by 4 bases, with 6 bases left in between. Germline V lookup: CDR1 GTSNPN, CDR2 SVGIG (reference sequence). CDR3 sequence (DNA): TGTGCCTGGAGGTTCCTCTATGGCTACACCTTC. Amino acids: CAWRFLYGYTF.

The chain is built from TRBV6-5 and TRBJ1-1; 7 bases match TRBD1. Germline lookup yields CDR1 MNHEY and CDR2 SVGAGI. V lost 3 bases, J lost 5 bases, and 3 bases stayed unmatched. The CDR3 spans 13 residues. The CDR3 DNA is TGTGCCAGCAGTTATACCAGGGGGACTGAAGCTTTCTTT. Translating gives CASSYTRGTEAFF.

The V gene is TRBV10-3, the J gene TRBJ2-2, with D perhaps TRBD1 (6 bases). Germline CDR1 is ENHRY and CDR2 is SYGVKD. CDR3 size: 14 residues. Trimming left V 3 bases short and J 4 bases short, with 9 bases between. The CDR3 is CAISDEDSTGELFF. In nucleotides, the CDR3 is TGTGCCATCAGTGATGAGGACAGCACCGGGGAGCTGTTTTTT.

CDR3 DNA sequence: TGTGCCAGTAGTATAGCTCCGGGAGTTCAGTACTTC. Its protein is CASSIAPGVQYF. This sequence joins TRBV19 and TRBJ2-4; D might be TRBD2 (6 bases). Germline CDR1 reads LNHDA; CDR2 reads SQIVND (reference sequence). This CDR3 has 12 residues. V lost 1 base and J lost 11, with 9 bases in between.